These 17 T cell receptor beta chains were sequenced from one sample in a study of blood T cell repertoires in COVID-19. TCRdb's table, derived via immunoSEQ multiplex PCR, lists solely in-frame clones and lacks some. This sample has 130,000 to 150,000 clones; 88% occur once, and the top ten carry about 10%. Sequencing was carried out using peripheral blood. All receptors come from a middle-aged man with active or convalescent COVID-19.

This rearrangement joins TRBV21-1 to TRBJ1-1. TRBV21-1 represents a pseudogene. This CDR3 has 17 residues. In DNA form, the CDR3 reads TGTGCCAGCAGCTTCAAGGAATCCGCCGGGGTGAACACTGAAGCTTTCTTT. It translates to CASSFKESAGVNTEAFF.

V is TRBV5-6 and J is TRBJ2-1, with 10 positions matching TRBD2. This CDR3 contains 16 residues. Germline CDR1 is SGHDT and CDR2 is YYEEEE. Trimming at V came to 4 bases and at J to 6 bases, leaving 10 bases not matched to a gene. CDR3 protein: CASSPLLTSGPNEQFF. CDR3 bases: TGTGCCAGCAGCCCCCTGCTGACTAGCGGGCCCAATGAGCAGTTCTTC. Full variable domain (missing parts from reference TRBV5-6 and TRBJ2-1): DAGVTQSPTHLIKTRGQQVTLRCSPKSGHDTVSWYQQALGQGPQFIFQYYEEEERQRGNFPDRFSGHQFPNYSSELNVNALLLGDSALYLCASSPLLTSGPNEQFFGPGTRLTVL.

The chain recombines TRBV7-2 with TRBJ2-5; 9 bases are shared with TRBD1. From germline, CDR1 is SGHTA and CDR2 FQGNSA. The CDR3 totals 16 residues. V trimming: 5 bases; J trimming: 1 base; junction bases outside the gene matches: 8. The CDR3 DNA sequence: TGTGCCAGCAGCCTGTCGACAGGGGGAGGCCAAGAGACCCAGTACTTC. It codes for CASSLSTGGGQETQYF.

The chain is built from TRBV7-3 and TRBJ2-3; D possibly corresponds to TRBD1 (6 bases). Germline loops: CDR1 SGHTA, CDR2 FQGTGA. This CDR3 spans 13 amino acids. The V gene lost 4 bases and the J gene lost 6 bases, with 11 bases spanning the gap. In nucleotides, the CDR3 is TGTGCCAGCAGCTACGGACAGTTTGATACGCAGTATTTT. Protein sequence: CASSYGQFDTQYF.

The chain recombines TRBV6-5 with TRBJ2-3; tentative D call: TRBD2 (6 bases). The CDR3 length is 15 residues. V lost 7 bases, J lost 6 bases, and 20 bases lay in between. Looked up from germline, CDR1 is MNHEY and CDR2 is SVGAGI. CDR3 coding DNA: TGTGCCAGCACCCGGCGGGAAGGAGCTGGTGATACGCAGTATTTT. This gives the protein CASTRREGAGDTQYF.

This clone appeared a few times. The chain carries TRBV19 and TRBJ2-2, with D maybe TRBD2 (5 bases). V lost 4 bases and J lost 6, with 9 bases in between. The CDR3 is made up of 13 amino acids. The germline gives CDR1 LNHDA, CDR2 SQIVND (reference sequence). CDR3 nucleotide sequence: TGTGCCAGTAGTAGAGGGTCCGCCGGGGAGCTGTTTTTT. Its protein product is CASSRGSAGELFF.

The chain employs TRBV10-1 and TRBJ2-5; D gene ambiguous. Germline V gene data show CDR1 as WNHNN and CDR2 as SYGVQD (reference sequence). This CDR3 contains 14 residues. V lost 3 bases and J lost 0, with 8 bases in between. The CDR3: CASSDPQDQETQYF. Written as DNA, the CDR3 is TGCGCCAGCAGTGACCCGCAGGACCAAGAGACCCAGTACTTC.

This chain links TRBV19 with TRBJ2-7; D might be TRBD2 (5 bases). Germline-derived CDR1 and CDR2 are LNHDA and SQIVND (reference sequence). This CDR3 comprises 13 residues. The V end was cut by 9 bases, the J end by 0 bases, with 12 bases between. The DNA for the CDR3 is TGTGCCAGAGGAGGTGGGAACTCCTACGAGCAGTACTTC. Translated: CARGGGNSYEQYF.

The chain has TRBV7-8 and TRBJ2-1, with 7 nucleotides matching TRBD2. Looked up from germline, CDR1 is SGHVS and CDR2 is FQNEAQ. Trimming removed 2 bases from V and 3 bases from J; junction bases left unmatched: 10. CDR3 length equals 17 residues. Here the CDR3 DNA reads TGTGCCAGCAGCTTAAAGCTGGGGGGGTCCTTCTACAATGAGCAGTTCTTC. Its translation is CASSLKLGGSFYNEQFF.

The CDR3 reads CATRPTVSGNTIYF. CDR3 nucleotide sequence: TGTGCCACCCGACCGACAGTCTCTGGAAACACCATATATTTT. V gene TRBV6-5 combines with J gene TRBJ1-3; D may be TRBD1 (5 bases). This CDR3 spans 14 amino acids. The germline gives CDR1 MNHEY, CDR2 SVGAGI. V dropped 10 bases and J dropped 0 bases, with 13 bases sitting between them.

The rearrangement uses TRBV2 and TRBJ2-1; 13 bases agree with TRBD2. The CDR3 is 17 residues long. The germline gives CDR1 SNHLY, CDR2 FYNNEI. After removal of 9 bases from V and 8 bases from J, the junction contained 16 bases not matched to a gene. For the CDR3, the DNA is TGTGCCAGATTAACCGGGACTAGCGGGATATCGATTGATGAGCAGTTCTTC. Translated, it gives CARLTGTSGISIDEQFF.

CDR3 amino acids: CASSERLAYEQYF. CDR3 nucleotide sequence: TGCGCCAGCAGTGAGAGACTAGCATACGAGCAGTACTTC. The chain combines TRBV10-1 with TRBJ2-7; 7 bases match TRBD2. V lost 2 bases to trimming and J lost 4 bases; unmatched junction nucleotides: 2. Germline V lookup: CDR1 WNHNN, CDR2 SYGVQD (reference sequence). CDR3 size: 13 residues.

The chain has TRBV27 and TRBJ2-3; TRBD2 aligns across 10 bases. Germline CDR1 is MNHEY and CDR2 is SMNVEV (reference sequence). This CDR3 comprises 17 residues. V lost 0 bases and J lost 5; bases outside the gene matches: 8. The CDR3 region has the DNA TGTGCCAGCAGTTTATCGGTAGCGGGAGGCCAAGGAGATACGCAGTATTTT. Its protein product is CASSLSVAGGQGDTQYF.

The chain joins TRBV9 to TRBJ2-2, with D hard to call. The V end lost 0 bases, the J end lost 6 bases, and 9 bases lay between the germline ends. The CDR3 spans 14 residues. Germline lookup yields CDR1 SGDLS and CDR2 YYNGEE. The CDR3 protein is CASSVGPPAGELFF. In DNA form, the CDR3 reads TGTGCCAGCAGCGTAGGCCCTCCGGCCGGGGAGCTGTTTTTT.

The J gene is TRBJ1-6, the V gene TRBV6-5; TRBD1 agrees at 8 bases. Trimming cost V 6 bases and J 9 bases; bases outside gene matches: 7. Germline values: CDR1 MNHEY, CDR2 SVGAGI. The CDR3 totals 14 residues. CDR3 sequence: CASRGGQAGSPLHF. The CDR3 coding sequence is TGTGCCAGCAGGGGGGGACAGGCGGGTTCACCCCTCCACTTT.

The rearrangement uses TRBV12-5 and TRBJ2-2; TRBD1 matches 10 bases. J gave up 4 bases and V 4 bases, and 12 bases lay outside the gene matches. The CDR3 extends over 18 amino acids. The V gene's germline CDR1 is LGHNT and CDR2 FRNRAP. CDR3 in amino acids: CASGSRTPGQGTTGELFF. The CDR3 DNA follows: TGTGCTAGTGGTTCTCGAACCCCGGGACAGGGGACCACCGGGGAGCTGTTTTTT.

The CDR3, as DNA: TGTGCCTCCCAGCAGTCCAGCGGGAGCCCCCACGAGCAGTACTTC. Protein: CASQQSSGSPHEQYF. The rearrangement links TRBV7-2 to TRBJ2-7, with 8 bases that match TRBD2. Per the germline V gene, CDR1 is SGHTA and CDR2 is FQGNSA. The V and J ends lost 11 bases and 5 bases, in that order; junction bases with no gene match: 17. The CDR3 is 15 residues long.